One and the same sample provided the 16 T cell receptor beta chains below, sequenced in a study of blood T cells in healthy people across ages. A sample-barcoded 5' primer and a J-beta primer mix were used in a second PCR of about 7 to 12 cycles. TCRdb passed the 5' RACE reads through MiXCR, listing each CDR3 protein once. The data show about 580,000 distinct CDR3 sequences, with around half seen just once and 20% to 25% held by the top ten. The sample comprised blood. These TCRs come from a man at least 80 years old in good health.

The chain employs TRBV6-2 or TRBV6-3 and TRBJ2-7; TRBD2 matches 7 bases. V was clipped by 5 bases and J by 5 bases; unmatched bases: 0. CDR1 is MNHEY, CDR2 SVGEGT, per germline. The CDR3 sequence is 11 residues long. This CDR3 reads CASSREDEQYF. The CDR3 DNA reads TGTGCCAGCAGTCGGGAGGACGAGCAGTACTTC.

This clonotype was observed a handful of times. The chain links TRBV7-2 to TRBJ2-1; TRBD1 aligns across 12 bases. V shed 5 bases, J shed 9 bases, and the junction held 8 bases outside the gene matches. This CDR3 has 15 amino acids. Germline-derived CDR1 and CDR2 are SGHTA and FQGNSA. The CDR3 is CASSLAGQGALEQFF. The CDR3 DNA follows: TGTGCCAGCAGCCTCGCGGGACAGGGGGCTCTTGAGCAGTTCTTC.

V is TRBV24-1 and J is TRBJ1-1; weak D call: TRBD1 (6 bases). V lost 9 bases and J lost 5, with 15 bases in between. CDR3 size: 13 residues. CDR1 and CDR2 (germline): KGHDR, SFDVKD. The CDR3, as DNA: TGTGCCACCCGGAGGGGGGCTCGTACTGAAGCTTTCTTT. It yields the protein CATRRGARTEAFF.

The chain links TRBV7-2 to TRBJ2-5; D tentatively reads TRBD1 or TRBD2 (6 bases each). V lost 5 bases, J lost 0 bases, and 16 bases lay in between. The germline V gene encodes CDR1 SGHTA and CDR2 FQGNSA. The CDR3 spans 16 residues. CDR3 DNA sequence: TGTGCCAGCAGCCTGGGGGGCGGTCGGAACCAAGAGACCCAGTACTTC. It translates to CASSLGGGRNQETQYF.

The rearrangement links TRBV5-4 to TRBJ1-6; 8 positions match TRBD1. After removal of 4 bases from V and 10 bases from J, the junction contained 7 bases not matched to a gene. Per germline, CDR1 SGHNT and CDR2 YYREEE (reference sequence). The CDR3 loop spans 14 amino acids. CDR3 in DNA: TGTGCCAGCAGCATGACAGGGGAACGATCACCCCTCCACTTT. Amino acid sequence: CASSMTGERSPLHF.

This clonotype was detected once. The chain combines TRBV7-2 with TRBJ1-2; maybe TRBD1 (5 bases). Germline V CDR1 and CDR2: SGHTA, FQGNSA. CDR3 size: 14 residues. Trimming cost V 2 bases and J 8 bases, with 15 bases left between them. The CDR3 loop is CASSLLQTAEGYTF. CDR3 sequence (DNA): TGTGCCAGCAGCTTACTACAGACAGCGGAAGGCTACACCTTC.

This clonotype was picked up a small number of times. The chain uses TRBV5-1 and TRBJ2-5, with unresolved D. Per the germline V gene, CDR1 is SGHRS and CDR2 is YFSETQ. V was trimmed by 0 bases and J by 5 bases, leaving 14 bases between them. The CDR3 spans 15 residues. The CDR3 loop is CASSLGLGIPETQYF. Written as DNA, the CDR3 is TGCGCCAGCAGCTTGGGGCTAGGAATACCGGAGACCCAGTACTTC.

The rearrangement uses TRBV20-1 and TRBJ2-3; TRBD2 matches 11 bases. The CDR3 extends over 15 amino acids. Trimming removed 2 bases from V and 4 bases from J; junction bases left unmatched: 5. Per the germline V gene, CDR1 is DFQATT and CDR2 is SNEGSKA (reference sequence). The CDR3 protein is CSARPLLAGADTQYF. In nucleotides, the CDR3 is TGCAGTGCTAGACCCTTACTAGCGGGGGCAGATACGCAGTATTTT.

A word on this clonotype: A read error may be the cause here, since a much bigger clone is one base away. V and J are TRBV6-6 and TRBJ1-5, with TRBD1 as a possible D gene (5 bases). The CDR3 sequence is 16 residues long. Germline assignment: CDR1 MNHNY and CDR2 SVGAGI (reference sequence). V lost 5 bases, J lost 6 bases, and 20 bases lay in between. The CDR3 DNA follows: TGTGCCAGCAGTGCCTCGGGACGGCAGGTCGGTCAGCCCCAGCATTTT. Amino acid sequence: CASSASGRQVGQPQHF.

The chain has TRBV27 and TRBJ1-2, with a possible D match to TRBD1 (5 bases). Germline CDR1 is MNHEY and CDR2 is SMNVEV (reference sequence). V lost 5 bases, J lost 0 bases, and 16 bases lay in between. CDR3 length equals 16 residues. Here the CDR3 DNA reads TGTGCCAGCAGTATGGGGCAGGGACGACCTAACTATGGCTACACCTTC. Translated: CASSMGQGRPNYGYTF.

The J gene is TRBJ2-5, the V gene TRBV7-2; 9 bases map to TRBD2. The CDR3 contains 14 residues. The ends lost 0 bases at V and 10 bases at J; junction bases unmatched: 6. The germline gives CDR1 SGHTA, CDR2 FQGNSA. The CDR3 bases are TGTGCCAGCAGCTTAGCGCCGTCGACTAGCGGCCAGTACTTC. It codes for CASSLAPSTSGQYF.

This clonotype was found once. The chain combines TRBV3-1 with TRBJ2-1; D is uncertain. V lost 8 bases, J lost 10 bases, and 21 bases lay in between. The CDR3 spans 14 residues. The germline V gene encodes CDR1 LGHDT and CDR2 YNNKEL (reference sequence). The CDR3 nucleotides read TGTGCCAGCGGCCGGTCGGACGGGTCGAGGGAGCAGTTCTTC. This gives the protein CASGRSDGSREQFF.

The chain uses TRBV3-1 and TRBJ1-1; no definite D call. This CDR3 region has 14 residues. CDR1 LGHDT and CDR2 YNNKEL come from the germline V gene (reference sequence). V was trimmed by 2 bases and J by 6 bases, leaving 13 bases between them. The CDR3 sequence: CASSQIPRTAEAFF. The CDR3 DNA follows: TGTGCCAGCAGCCAAATCCCCCGAACAGCTGAAGCTTTCTTT.

The chain has TRBV12-3 or TRBV12-4 and TRBJ2-7; 14 bases fit TRBD2. Losses at the gene ends were 5 bases for V and 7 bases for J; bases not matched to a gene: 13. The CDR3 is 17 amino acids. The CDR3 region is CASSPSRLAGGPGEQYF. CDR3 sequence (DNA): TGTGCCAGCAGTCCCAGCAGACTAGCGGGAGGGCCTGGTGAGCAGTACTTC.

The rearrangement uses TRBV7-2 and TRBJ1-1; TRBD1 matches 8 bases. The V segment lost 3 bases and the J segment 6 bases; nucleotides outside the gene matches: 9. Germline CDR1 is SGHTA and CDR2 is FQGNSA. The CDR3 length is 15 residues. CDR3 residues: CASSFLGQGMAEAFF. DNA for the CDR3: TGTGCCAGCAGCTTTCTCGGACAGGGTATGGCTGAAGCTTTCTTT.

This chain joins TRBV3-1 and TRBJ2-7, with 7 positions matching TRBD2. V lost 7 bases to trimming and J lost 7 bases; unmatched junction nucleotides: 16. CDR3 length equals 15 residues. Germline CDR1 is LGHDT and CDR2 is YNNKEL (reference sequence). CDR3 protein: CASTNSVGGPGEQYF. As DNA, the CDR3 is TGTGCCAGCACCAACTCCGTGGGAGGGCCAGGGGAGCAGTACTTC.